This T cell receptor beta chain was recovered during a study of CD8+ T cells in alopecia areata. Overall study findings and caveats: Scalp samples also contribute reads from the resident alphabeta T cells found in normal skin.

Trimming took off 3 bases at V and 2 bases at J, with 13 bases between the two ends. Germline CDR1 SGHTA, CDR2 FQGNSA. CDR3 length: 15 residues. Individuals with alopecia areata gave both lesional scalp punch biopsies and peripheral blood for collection. Sequencing relied on a cDNA template that was reverse transcribed from extracted RNA. The table came from immunoSEQ multiplex PCR; TCRdb's copy has only in-frame clones and leaves some out. The data contain 25,000 to 35,000 clones, about two thirds of them singletons. Details on this clone: The antigen remains unidentified.

The TCR comes from a human donor with alopecia areata. The chain joins TRBV7-2 to TRBJ2-5, with D possibly TRBD2 on 5 matching bases. Source material: NKG2D-high CD8+ T cells sorted from blood. The CDR3 protein is CASSFGVSLQETQYF. The CDR3 DNA reads TGTGCCAGCAGCTTCGGGGTTTCCCTACAAGAGACCCAGTACTTC.